This T cell receptor (beta chain) was sequenced for a study of T cells in localized non-small cell lung cancer. Broader study findings: Out of the top 100 tumor clones, a median approximately 50 were seen in adjacent lung. Of the tissues analyzed, uninvolved adjacent lung showed maximal T cell clonality, greater than tumor.

For this clone: What it binds is not known.

The table came from immunoSEQ multiplex PCR; TCRdb's copy has only in-frame clones and leaves some out. Counted here are tens of thousands of clones, 79% occurring once; the ten biggest clones make up roughly 35%. CDR1 and CDR2 (germline): SGHRS, YFSETQ. V was cut by 0 bases and J by 1 base, with 10 bases left in between. CDR3 length: 16 residues. Sequencing used PBMCs, obtained before any cancer treatment. The chain carries TRBV5-1 and TRBJ2-2; the D gene is possibly TRBD2 (6 bases). This TCR derives from a woman aged 40-69 years with stage II squamous cell lung carcinoma. Here the CDR3 reads CASSLEGGVNTGELFF. CDR3 sequence (DNA): TGCGCCAGCAGCTTGGAAGGCGGGGTGAACACCGGGGAGCTGTTTTTT.